This TCR beta chain was captured by sequencing in a study of Graves' ophthalmopathy and Graves' hyperthyroidism. Germline V gene sequence: CDR1 SQVTM, CDR2 ANQGSEA. This CDR3 comprises 12 residues. Trimming shortened V by 8 bases and J by 7 bases, and 18 bases separated the two germline ends. RNA transcripts yielded amplified TCR beta CDR3 regions. HTBI-primed first-round RT-PCR preceded second-round multiplex PCR. TCRdb re-called the multiplex PCR reads through MiXCR, storing one row per CDR3 protein. The table lists 900,000 to 1,200,000 distinct CDR3 sequences, around a third of them singletons. Only newly diagnosed hyperthyroidism patients aged 18 to 65, with under 2 months' duration, were enrolled.

This sequence joins TRBV29-1 and TRBJ2-7, with D maybe TRBD1 (5 bases). This TCR was sampled from an adult man with Graves' hyperthyroidism. Material: peripheral blood or thyroid tissue (not recorded which). Here the CDR3 DNA reads TGCAGCCCCCCAGGTAGGGGCAAAGAGCAGTACTTC. Amino acid sequence: CSPPGRGKEQYF.